The subject of this entry is one TCR beta chain. Antigen: not known. This entry is derived from a study of T cells in Graves' hyperthyroidism and ophthalmopathy. Amplified TCR beta CDR3 regions came from RNA transcripts. RT-PCR in the first round (using the HTBI primer set) targeted the TCR CDR3. Each CDR3 protein is one row after TCRdb ran MiXCR on the multiplex PCR reads. Here the sample spans around 700,000 distinct CDR3 sequences, around 20% being singletons. Germline values: CDR1 MNHEY, CDR2 SMNVEV (reference sequence). V was pared by 0 bases and J by 6 bases, with 18 bases between. The CDR3 extends over 16 amino acids. General study points: In validation, the model predicted ophthalmopathy. These predictions came a median 6.5 months before onset. In the blood, most expanded thyroid clonotypes above 0.001 appeared as well.

Pregnant or lactating patients were excluded, as were those with uncontrolled infection or other autoimmune disease. Clinical symptoms, serum thyroxine and TRAb, thyroid ultrasound and orbital computed tomography were used for the diagnoses. Sequencing was performed on blood. The source is a woman between 45 and 65 years old with Graves' hyperthyroidism that later progressed to Graves' ophthalmopathy. The chain has TRBV27 and TRBJ2-7; perhaps TRBD2 as D (7 bases). This CDR3 is CASSLSGLGGPVEQYF. In DNA form, the CDR3 reads TGTGCCAGCAGTTTATCCGGCTTGGGGGGGCCGGTCGAGCAGTACTTC.